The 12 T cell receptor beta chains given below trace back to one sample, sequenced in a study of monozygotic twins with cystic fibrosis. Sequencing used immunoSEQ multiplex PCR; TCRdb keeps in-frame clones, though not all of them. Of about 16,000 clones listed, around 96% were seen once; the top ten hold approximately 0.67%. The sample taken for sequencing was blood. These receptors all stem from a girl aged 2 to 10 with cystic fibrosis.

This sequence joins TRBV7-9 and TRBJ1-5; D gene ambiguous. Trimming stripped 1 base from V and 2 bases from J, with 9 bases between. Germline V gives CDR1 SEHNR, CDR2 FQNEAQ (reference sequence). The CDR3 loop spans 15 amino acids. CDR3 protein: CASSLGDMGNQPQHF. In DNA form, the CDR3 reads TGTGCCAGCAGCTTAGGCGACATGGGCAATCAGCCCCAGCATTTT.

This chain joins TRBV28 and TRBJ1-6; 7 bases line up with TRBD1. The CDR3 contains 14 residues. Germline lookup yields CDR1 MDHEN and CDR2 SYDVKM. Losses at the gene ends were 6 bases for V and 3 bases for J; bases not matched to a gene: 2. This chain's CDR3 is CASRRDSYNSPLHF. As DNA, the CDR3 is TGTGCCAGCAGGCGGGACAGCTATAATTCACCCCTCCACTTT.

CDR3 nucleotide sequence: TGTGCCAGCAGCGTACACTCAACTAGCGGCAAAAAAGATACGCAGTATTTT. It yields the protein CASSVHSTSGKKDTQYF. V usage is TRBV9 and J usage is TRBJ2-3; TRBD2 aligns across 8 bases. Germline-derived CDR1 and CDR2 are SGDLS and YYNGEE. There are 17 residues in the CDR3. Trimming removed 1 base from V and 5 bases from J; junction bases left unmatched: 12.

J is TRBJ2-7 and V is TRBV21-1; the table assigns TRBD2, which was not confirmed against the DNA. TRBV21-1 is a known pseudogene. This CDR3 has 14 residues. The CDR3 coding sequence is TGTGCCAGCAGCCCCCGGGAGAGCACCTACGAGCAGTACTTC. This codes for CASSPRESTYEQYF.

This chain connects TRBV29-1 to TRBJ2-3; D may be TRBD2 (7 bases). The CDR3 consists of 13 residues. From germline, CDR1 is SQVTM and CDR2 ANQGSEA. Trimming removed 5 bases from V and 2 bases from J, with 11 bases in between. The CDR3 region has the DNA TGCAGCGTTCGGGGGGCGAACACAGATACGCAGTATTTT. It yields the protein CSVRGANTDTQYF.

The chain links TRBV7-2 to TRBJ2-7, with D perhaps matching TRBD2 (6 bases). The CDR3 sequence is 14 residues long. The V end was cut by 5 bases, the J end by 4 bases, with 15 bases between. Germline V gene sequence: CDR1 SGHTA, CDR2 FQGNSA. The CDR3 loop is CASSPAAGRYEQYF. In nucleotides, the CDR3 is TGTGCCAGCAGCCCCGCCGCGGGGAGGTACGAGCAGTACTTC.

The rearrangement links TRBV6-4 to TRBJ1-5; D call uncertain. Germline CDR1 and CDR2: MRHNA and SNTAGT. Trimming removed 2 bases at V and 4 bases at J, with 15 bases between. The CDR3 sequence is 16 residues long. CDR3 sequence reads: CASSDPWGRENQPQHF. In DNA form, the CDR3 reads TGTGCCAGCAGTGACCCGTGGGGTAGGGAAAATCAGCCCCAGCATTTT.

This CDR3 is CASSERGMGPQHF. In nucleotides, the CDR3 is TGTGCCAGCAGCGAAAGGGGGATGGGGCCCCAGCATTTT. J is TRBJ1-5 and V is TRBV9; D is perhaps TRBD1 (6 bases). Between the trimmed V and J ends, which lost 3 bases and 9 bases, there was a span of 13 bases. Germline CDR1 and CDR2: SGDLS and YYNGEE. The CDR3 totals 13 residues. The full variable domain, in which reference TRBV9 and TRBJ1-5 provide the parts outside the CDR3, is DSGVTQTPKHLITATGQRVTLRCSPRSGDLSVYWYQQSLDQGLQFLIQYYNGEERAKGNILERFSAQQFPDLHSELNLSSLELGDSALYFCASSERGMGPQHFGDGTRLSIL.

CDR3 in amino acids: CASSLGTSGGVSYEQYF. The CDR3, as DNA: TGTGCCAGCAGCCTCGGGACTAGCGGGGGGGTCTCCTACGAGCAGTACTTC. V usage is TRBV7-6 and J usage is TRBJ2-7; 16 nucleotides align to TRBD2. Germline V gene data show CDR1 as SGHVS and CDR2 as FNYEAQ. This CDR3 has 17 amino acids. V was pared by 5 bases and J by 0 bases, with 4 bases of the junction left unmatched.

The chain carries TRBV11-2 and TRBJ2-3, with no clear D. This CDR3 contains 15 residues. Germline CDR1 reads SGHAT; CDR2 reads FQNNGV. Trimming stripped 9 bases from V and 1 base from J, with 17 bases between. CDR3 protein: CASGKRRGGTDTQYF. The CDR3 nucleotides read TGTGCCAGTGGGAAACGACGCGGTGGCACAGATACGCAGTATTTT.

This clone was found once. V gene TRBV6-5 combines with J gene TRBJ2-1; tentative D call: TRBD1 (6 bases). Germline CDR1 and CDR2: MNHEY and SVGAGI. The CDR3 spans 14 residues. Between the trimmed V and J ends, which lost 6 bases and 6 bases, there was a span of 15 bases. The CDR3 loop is CASRGKQGSNEQFF. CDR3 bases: TGTGCCAGCAGGGGGAAGCAGGGGTCCAATGAGCAGTTCTTC.

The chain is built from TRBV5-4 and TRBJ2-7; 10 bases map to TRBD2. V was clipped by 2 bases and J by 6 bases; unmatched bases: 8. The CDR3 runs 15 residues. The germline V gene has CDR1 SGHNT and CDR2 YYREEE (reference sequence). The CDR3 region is CASSFPAGGFGEQYF. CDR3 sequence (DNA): TGTGCCAGCAGCTTTCCAGCGGGGGGGTTCGGCGAGCAGTACTTC.